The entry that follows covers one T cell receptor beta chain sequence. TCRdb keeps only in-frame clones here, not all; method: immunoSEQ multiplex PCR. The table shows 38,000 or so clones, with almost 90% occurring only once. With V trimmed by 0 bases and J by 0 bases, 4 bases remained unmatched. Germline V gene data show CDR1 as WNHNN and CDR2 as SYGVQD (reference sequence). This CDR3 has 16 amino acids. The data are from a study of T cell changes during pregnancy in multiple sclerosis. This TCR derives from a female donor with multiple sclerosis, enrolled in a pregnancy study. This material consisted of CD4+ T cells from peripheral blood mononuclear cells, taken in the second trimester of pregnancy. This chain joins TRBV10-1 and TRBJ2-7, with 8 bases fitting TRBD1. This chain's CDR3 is CASSESTDRVSYEQYF. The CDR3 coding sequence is TGCGCCAGCAGTGAGTCGACGGACAGGGTCTCCTACGAGCAGTACTTC.